This T cell receptor (beta chain) was retrieved from a study of OX40 agonist ivuxolimab in advanced cancers. The data were produced by immunoSEQ multiplex PCR, yet TCRdb's version contains in-frame clones alone and is incomplete. The table includes 50,000 to 75,000 clones, 80% to 95% detected once. This clone was counted a single time. Collection of blood occurred at baseline, at cycle 4 day 1, and at cycle 7 day 1. Source: CD4+ or CD8+ T cells sorted from blood, taken in a trial of the OX40 agonist ivuxolimab. The TCR sequence derives from an adult with an advanced solid tumor such as melanoma, head and neck, liver or kidney cancer.

CDR3 loop: CASSLVVGGTTGELFF. The DNA for the CDR3 is TGTGCCAGCAGCTTAGTTGTGGGGGGGACCACCGGGGAGCTGTTTTTT. This chain joins TRBV7-8 and TRBJ2-2; 7 nucleotides match TRBD2. The germline CDR1 and CDR2 sequences are SGHVS and FQNEAQ. Losses at the gene ends were 1 base for V and 4 bases for J; bases not matched to a gene: 6. The CDR3 is 16 amino acids. Together with reference TRBV7-8 and TRBJ2-2, the CDR3 gives the full variable domain: GAGVSQSPRYKVAKRGQDVALRCDPISGHVSLFWYQQALGQGPEFLTYFQNEAQLDKSGLPSDRFFAERPEGSVSTLKIQRTQQEDSAVYLCASSLVVGGTTGELFFGEGSRLTVL.